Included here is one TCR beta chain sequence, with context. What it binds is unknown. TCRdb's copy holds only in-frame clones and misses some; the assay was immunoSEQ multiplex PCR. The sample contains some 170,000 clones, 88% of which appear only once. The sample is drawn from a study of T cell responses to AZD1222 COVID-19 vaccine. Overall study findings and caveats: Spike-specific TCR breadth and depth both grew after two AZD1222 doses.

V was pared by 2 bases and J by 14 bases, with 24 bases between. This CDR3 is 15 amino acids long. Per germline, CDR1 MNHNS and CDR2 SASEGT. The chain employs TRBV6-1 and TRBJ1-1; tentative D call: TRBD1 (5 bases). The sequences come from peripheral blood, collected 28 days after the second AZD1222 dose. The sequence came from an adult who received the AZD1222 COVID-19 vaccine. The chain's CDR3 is CASSENPRYTGARFF. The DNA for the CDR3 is TGTGCCAGCAGTGAAAATCCGCGGTATACAGGCGCACGCTTCTTT.